Below, 18 T cell receptor beta chains from the same sample are listed, as sequenced in a study of identifying expanded T cells in peripheral blood. Method: immunoSEQ multiplex PCR; TCRdb's copy keeps in-frame clones and lacks some. Here the sample spans tens of thousands of clones, around 90% being singletons. The sample was blood. The receptor source for this set is a person between 18 and 70 years old in good health.

The chain is built from TRBV4-2 and TRBJ2-3; D is perhaps TRBD2 (6 bases). V gave up 0 bases and J gave up 1 base, with 14 bases separating them. The CDR3 length is 17 residues. Germline assignment: CDR1 LGHNA and CDR2 YNFKEQ. The DNA for the CDR3 is TGTGCCAGCAGCCAAGATAGTAGCGGAGCTGGCACAGATACGCAGTATTTT. As protein: CASSQDSSGAGTDTQYF.

V and J are TRBV20-1 and TRBJ2-5, with D hard to call. The germline V gene encodes CDR1 DFQATT and CDR2 SNEGSKA (reference sequence). V dropped 1 base and J dropped 5 bases, with 2 bases sitting between them. The CDR3 is 10 residues long. The CDR3 here is CSARAETQYF. The CDR3 nucleotides read TGCAGTGCTAGAGCGGAGACCCAGTACTTC.

In this sample, this clone turned up once. The chain uses TRBV15 and TRBJ1-2; no definite D call. The V end lost 1 base, the J end lost 5 bases, and 8 bases lay between the germline ends. CDR3 length equals 13 residues. Germline CDR1 reads LNHNV; CDR2 reads YYDKDF (reference sequence). CDR3 amino acids: CATSRGALYGYTF. Written as DNA, the CDR3 is TGTGCCACCAGCAGAGGGGCCCTATATGGCTACACCTTC.

CDR3 protein: CASKKGRTEYF. The CDR3 coding sequence is TGTGCCAGCAAAAAAGGGAGGACAGAGTACTTC. This chain connects TRBV27 to TRBJ2-5; the D call may be TRBD1 or TRBD2 (6 bases each). Trimming cost V 7 bases and J 12 bases, with 15 bases left between them. CDR1 MNHEY and CDR2 SMNVEV come from the germline V gene (reference sequence). The CDR3 runs to 11 residues.

The CDR3 spells CASSRGSGVHSEQFF. The DNA of the CDR3 is TGTGCCAGCAGCCGCGGGAGCGGGGTGCATAGTGAGCAGTTCTTC. The V gene is TRBV7-2, the J gene TRBJ2-1, with 7 bases matching TRBD2. CDR3 length equals 15 residues. Germline V gene lookup returns CDR1 SGHTA and CDR2 FQGNSA. Trimming cost V 5 bases and J 9 bases; bases outside gene matches: 13.

V is TRBV19 and J is TRBJ1-2; TRBD1 matches 8 bases. The CDR3 runs to 13 residues. V lost 5 bases to trimming and J lost 8 bases; unmatched junction nucleotides: 7. The germline gives CDR1 LNHDA, CDR2 SQIVND (reference sequence). The CDR3 reads CASSAQGAGGYTF. The CDR3 coding sequence is TGTGCCAGTAGTGCCCAGGGGGCGGGAGGCTACACCTTC.

V and J are TRBV19 and TRBJ2-1; 11 bases are a match to TRBD2. The V gene's germline CDR1 is LNHDA and CDR2 SQIVND (reference sequence). The V and J ends lost 3 bases and 5 bases, in that order; junction bases with no gene match: 6. This CDR3 spans 16 amino acids. CDR3 nucleotide sequence: TGTGCCAGTAGTATTTTGCTAGCGGGAGGAGACAATGAGCAGTTCTTC. Encoded protein: CASSILLAGGDNEQFF.

The CDR3 DNA sequence: TGCAGCGTTGGTCAGGGGGCAAACTCTGGAAACACCATATATTTT. Translation gives CSVGQGANSGNTIYF. This chain joins TRBV29-1 and TRBJ1-3; 8 nucleotides line up with TRBD1. V trimming: 4 bases; J trimming: 0 bases; junction bases outside the gene matches: 5. Germline assignment: CDR1 SQVTM and CDR2 ANQGSEA. The CDR3 runs to 15 residues.

The gene calls are TRBV5-4 and TRBJ1-2; the match to TRBD1 covers 8 bases. Germline CDR1 is SGHNT and CDR2 is YYREEE (reference sequence). The CDR3 runs to 15 residues. The V gene end was trimmed by 4 bases and the J gene end by 7 bases; junction bases not matched to a gene: 12. The CDR3 DNA is TGTGCCAGCAGCACCATGGACAGGGAAAGTAGTGGCTACACCTTC. Protein: CASSTMDRESSGYTF.

For this clone: The sample holds other DNA sequences that translate to the same CDR3. The chain carries TRBV11-3 and TRBJ2-7; TRBD2 agrees at 14 bases. This CDR3 is 17 amino acids long. Germline V gene lookup returns CDR1 SGHNT and CDR2 YENEEA. The V and J ends lost 1 base and 0 bases, in that order; junction bases with no gene match: 2. DNA of the CDR3: TGTGCCAGCAGCTTAGCCGGGACTAGCGGGAGCTCCTACGAGCAGTACTTC. This sequence encodes CASSLAGTSGSSYEQYF.

The chain recombines TRBV29-1 with TRBJ2-1, with a weak D call TRBD2 (7 bases). V was cut by 7 bases and J by 2 bases, with 15 bases left in between. Germline V gives CDR1 SQVTM, CDR2 ANQGSEA. This CDR3 spans 14 amino acids. Here the CDR3 DNA reads TGCAGCGCACGGGGGGCCGGGGCCTACAATGAGCAGTTCTTC. This codes for CSARGAGAYNEQFF.

The chain links TRBV11-1 to TRBJ1-1; the D is unclear. Germline assignment: CDR1 SGHAT and CDR2 FQDESV (reference sequence). The CDR3 runs 13 residues. V was clipped by 6 bases and J by 0 bases, with 8 bases between them. As DNA, the CDR3 is TGTGCCAGCAGTCGGGCGTTGAACACTGAAGCTTTCTTT. This encodes CASSRALNTEAFF. Full variable domain (outside the CDR3, taken from reference TRBV11-1 and TRBJ1-1): EAEVAQSPRYKITEKSQAVAFWCDPISGHATLYWYRQILGQGPELLVQFQDESVVDDSQLPKDRFSAERLKGVDSTLKIQPAELGDSAMYLCASSRALNTEAFFGQGTRLTVV.

This clone was counted once. The V gene is TRBV5-5, the J gene TRBJ1-2, with D unresolved. V was shortened by 6 bases and J by 1 base, with 4 bases between the two germline ends. The CDR3 has 11 residues. Germline V gene lookup returns CDR1 SGHKS and CDR2 YYEKEE (reference sequence). The CDR3 protein is CASTHNYGYTF. In nucleotides, the CDR3 is TGTGCCAGCACCCATAACTATGGCTACACCTTC.

The chain uses TRBV4-1 and TRBJ1-6, with D unresolved. The CDR3 is made up of 16 amino acids. Between the trimmed V and J ends, which lost 0 bases and 3 bases, there was a span of 9 bases. Germline assignment: CDR1 MGHRA and CDR2 YSYEKL. CDR3 sequence (DNA): TGCGCCAGCAGCCAAGACCGGCCCGACTATAATTCACCCCTCCACTTT. Translated: CASSQDRPDYNSPLHF.

The chain has TRBV5-5 and TRBJ2-2, with 7 bases fitting TRBD1. The V gene end was trimmed by 5 bases and the J gene end by 5 bases; junction bases not matched to a gene: 9. The germline V gene encodes CDR1 SGHKS and CDR2 YYEKEE (reference sequence). The CDR3 is made up of 15 amino acids. The CDR3 bases are TGTGCCAGCAGACCAGACAGGGTCCTTACCGGGGAGCTGTTTTTT. Encoded protein: CASRPDRVLTGELFF.

V usage is TRBV7-2 and J usage is TRBJ1-5; D is unclear. Germline CDR1 reads SGHTA; CDR2 reads FQGNSA. The CDR3 has 15 amino acids. V lost 1 base and J 0 bases, leaving 7 bases between the germline ends. In DNA, the CDR3 is TGTGCCAGCAGCTTAGGAGCTAATAGCAATCAGCCCCAGCATTTT. It yields the protein CASSLGANSNQPQHF.

V usage is TRBV2 and J usage is TRBJ1-6; 7 nucleotides agree with TRBD1. V lost 7 bases, J lost 7 bases, and 10 bases stayed unmatched. The CDR3 is 15 amino acids. CDR1 is SNHLY, CDR2 FYNNEI, per germline. The CDR3 DNA reads TGTGCCAGCACACTCCCGGGACAGAAGAATTCACCCCTCCACTTT. As protein: CASTLPGQKNSPLHF.

This CDR3 reads CASSRRNTEAFF. CDR3 DNA sequence: TGTGCCAGCAGCAGGAGGAACACTGAAGCTTTCTTT. This rearrangement joins TRBV7-2 to TRBJ1-1, with no clear D. The CDR3 sequence is 12 residues long. Germline V lookup: CDR1 SGHTA, CDR2 FQGNSA. The V gene lost 5 bases and the J gene lost 1 base, with 5 bases spanning the gap.